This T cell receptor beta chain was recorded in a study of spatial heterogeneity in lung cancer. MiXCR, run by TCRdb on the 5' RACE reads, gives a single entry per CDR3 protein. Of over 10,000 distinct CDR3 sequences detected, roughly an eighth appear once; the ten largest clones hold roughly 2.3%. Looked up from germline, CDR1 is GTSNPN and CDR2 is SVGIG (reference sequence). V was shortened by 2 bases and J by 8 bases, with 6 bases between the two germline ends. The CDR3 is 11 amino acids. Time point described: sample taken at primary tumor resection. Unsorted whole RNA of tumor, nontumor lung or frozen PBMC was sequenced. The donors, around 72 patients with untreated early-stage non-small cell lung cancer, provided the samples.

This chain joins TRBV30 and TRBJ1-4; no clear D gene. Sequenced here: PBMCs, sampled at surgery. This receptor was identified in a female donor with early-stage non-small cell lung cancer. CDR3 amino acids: CAWSIREKLFF. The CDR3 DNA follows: TGTGCCTGGAGTATCCGGGAAAAACTGTTTTTT.